A selection of T cell receptor beta chains follows, all from one sample in a study of OX40 agonist ivuxolimab in advanced cancers. The table came from immunoSEQ multiplex PCR; TCRdb's copy has only in-frame clones and leaves some out. The table has about 120,000 clones, 93% seen once. The material sequenced was CD4+ or CD8+ T cells sorted from blood, taken in a trial of the OX40 agonist ivuxolimab. These receptor sequences come from an adult with an advanced solid tumor such as melanoma, head and neck, liver or kidney cancer. Both conserved end residues are part of each CDR3. Size is stated for part of the rows, as once, few or many counts, or as a class when the clone is expanded.

V,J,size,CDR3
TRBV18,TRBJ1-1,.,CASSLMMNTEAFF
TRBV28,TRBJ2-3,.,CASSLGTSPFTDTQYF
TRBV7-8,TRBJ2-5,.,CASSLAGRETQYF
TRBV7-8,TRBJ1-3,.,CASSLALSGNTIYF
TRBV28,TRBJ2-2,.,CASSLSGRNTGELFF
TRBV19,TRBJ1-5,.,CASSSQGASNQPQHF
TRBV9,TRBJ2-1,few,CASSVLAGAAYNEQFF
TRBV7-9,TRBJ2-7,.,CASSLDQALIYHEQYF
TRBV7-2,TRBJ1-5,.,CASSFQTGGYQPQHF
TRBV11-3,TRBJ2-1,.,CASSFSGQGGNNEQFF
TRBV6-5,TRBJ1-4,.,CASSYRQEDEKLFF